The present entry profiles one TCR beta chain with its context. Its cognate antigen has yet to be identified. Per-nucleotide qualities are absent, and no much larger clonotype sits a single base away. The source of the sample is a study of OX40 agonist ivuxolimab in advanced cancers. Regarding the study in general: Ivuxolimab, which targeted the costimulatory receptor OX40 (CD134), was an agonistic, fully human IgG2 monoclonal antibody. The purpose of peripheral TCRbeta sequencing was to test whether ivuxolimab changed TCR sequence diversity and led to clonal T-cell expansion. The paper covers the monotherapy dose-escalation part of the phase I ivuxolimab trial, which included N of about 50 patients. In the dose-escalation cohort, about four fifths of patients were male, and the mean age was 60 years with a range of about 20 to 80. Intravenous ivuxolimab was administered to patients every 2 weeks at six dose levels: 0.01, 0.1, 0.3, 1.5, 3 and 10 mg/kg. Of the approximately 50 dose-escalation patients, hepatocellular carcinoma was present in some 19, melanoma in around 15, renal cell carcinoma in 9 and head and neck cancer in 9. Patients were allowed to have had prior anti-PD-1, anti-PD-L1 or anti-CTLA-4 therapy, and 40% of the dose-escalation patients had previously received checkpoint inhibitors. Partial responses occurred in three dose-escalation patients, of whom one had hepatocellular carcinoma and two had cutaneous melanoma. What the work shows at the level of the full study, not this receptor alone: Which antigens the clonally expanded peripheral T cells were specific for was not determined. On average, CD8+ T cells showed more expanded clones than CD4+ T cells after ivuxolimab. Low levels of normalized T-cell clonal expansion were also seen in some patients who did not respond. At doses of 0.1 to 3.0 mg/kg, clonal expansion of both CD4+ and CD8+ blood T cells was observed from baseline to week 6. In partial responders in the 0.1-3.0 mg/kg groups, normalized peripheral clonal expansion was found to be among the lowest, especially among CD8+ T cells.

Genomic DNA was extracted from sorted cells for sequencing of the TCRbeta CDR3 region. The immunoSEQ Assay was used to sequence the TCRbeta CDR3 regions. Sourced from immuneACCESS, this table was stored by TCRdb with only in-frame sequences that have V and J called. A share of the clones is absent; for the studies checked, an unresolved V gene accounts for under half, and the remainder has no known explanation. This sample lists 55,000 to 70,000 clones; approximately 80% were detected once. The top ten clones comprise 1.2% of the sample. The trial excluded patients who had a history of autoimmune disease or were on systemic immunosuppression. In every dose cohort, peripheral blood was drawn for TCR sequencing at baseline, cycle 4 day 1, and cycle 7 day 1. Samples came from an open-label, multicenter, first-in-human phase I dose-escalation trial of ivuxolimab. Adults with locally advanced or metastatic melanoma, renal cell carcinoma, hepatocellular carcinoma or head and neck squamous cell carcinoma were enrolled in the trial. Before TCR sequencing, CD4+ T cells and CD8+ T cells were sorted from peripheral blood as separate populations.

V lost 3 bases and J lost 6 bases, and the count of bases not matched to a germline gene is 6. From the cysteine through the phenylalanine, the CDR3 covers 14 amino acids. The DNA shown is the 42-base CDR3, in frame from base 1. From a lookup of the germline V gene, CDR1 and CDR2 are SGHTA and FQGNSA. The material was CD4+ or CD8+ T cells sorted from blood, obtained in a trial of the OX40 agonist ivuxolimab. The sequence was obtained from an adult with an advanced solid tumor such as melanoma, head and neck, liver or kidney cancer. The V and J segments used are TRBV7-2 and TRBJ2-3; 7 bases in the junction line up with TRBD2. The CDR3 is CASSFGGGGDTQYF. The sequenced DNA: TGTGCCAGCAGCTTCGGTGGCGGGGGTGATACGCAGTATTTT. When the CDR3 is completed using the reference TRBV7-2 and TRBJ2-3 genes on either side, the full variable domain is GAGVSQSPSNKVTEKGKDVELRCDPISGHTALYWYRQSLGQGLEFLIYFQGNSAPDKSGLPSDRFSAERTGGSVSTLTIQRTQQEDSAVYLCASSFGGGGDTQYFGPGTRLTVL.